The T cell receptor beta chain under discussion was sequenced for a study of cytomegalovirus exposure and HLA in healthy donors. This clone came up once. Its specificity is unknown. After removal of 2 bases from V and 2 bases from J, the junction contained 6 bases not matched to a gene. The CDR3 extends over 15 amino acids. CDR1 is KGHSH, CDR2 LQKENI, per germline. The PCR ran on 60 Vbeta and 13 Jbeta primers. The repertoire was sequenced with immunoSEQ multiplex PCR; TCRdb's copy has only in-frame clones and lacks some. The table records over 100,000 clones, around 80% of them present only once. Study-level findings and limits: TCR association rates varied by HLA locus in a later analysis, with DRB1 highest and HLA-C lowest.

This chain links TRBV18 with TRBJ2-7; 7 nucleotides line up with TRBD1. The TCR originated in a man aged 30 to 45 in good health and CMV-seronegative. The sequenced sample consisted of PBMCs. CDR3: CASSPKDRAPYEQYF. CDR3 DNA sequence: TGTGCCAGCTCACCAAAAGACAGGGCACCCTACGAGCAGTACTTC.